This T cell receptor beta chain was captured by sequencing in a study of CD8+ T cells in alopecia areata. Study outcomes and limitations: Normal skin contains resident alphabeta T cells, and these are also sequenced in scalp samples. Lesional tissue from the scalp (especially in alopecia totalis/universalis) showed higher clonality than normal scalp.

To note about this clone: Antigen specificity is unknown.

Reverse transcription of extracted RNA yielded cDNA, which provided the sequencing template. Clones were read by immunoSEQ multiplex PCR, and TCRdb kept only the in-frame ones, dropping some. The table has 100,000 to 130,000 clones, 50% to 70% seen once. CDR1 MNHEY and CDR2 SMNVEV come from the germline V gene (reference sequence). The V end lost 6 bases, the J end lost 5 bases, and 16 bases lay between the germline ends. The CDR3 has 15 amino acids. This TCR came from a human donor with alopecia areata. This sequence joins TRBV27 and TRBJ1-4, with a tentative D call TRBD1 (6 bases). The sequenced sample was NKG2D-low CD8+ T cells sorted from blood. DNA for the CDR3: TGTGCCAGCAGCCGAACGACAGGCCCGAATGAAAAACTGTTTTTT. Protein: CASSRTTGPNEKLFF.